The 6 T cell receptor beta chains presented below share a single source sample, sequenced in a study of blood T cell repertoires in COVID-19. The data were produced by immunoSEQ multiplex PCR, yet TCRdb's version contains in-frame clones alone and is incomplete. The repertoire holds hundreds of thousands of clones, with around nine tenths as singletons. Sequenced material: PBMCs or T cells enriched from blood (not recorded which). The receptors derive from a middle-aged woman who had recovered from COVID-19.

The chain has TRBV5-6 and TRBJ2-1; perhaps TRBD1 as D (6 bases). Germline V gene data show CDR1 as SGHDT and CDR2 as YYEEEE. The ends were cut back, 2 bases at V and 4 bases at J, with 22 bases in the middle. The CDR3 totals 18 residues. The CDR3 nucleotides are TGTGCCAGCAGCTTCCGCTTACAGGGCCGTGGGCCGTACAATGAGCAGTTCTTC. This sequence encodes CASSFRLQGRGPYNEQFF.

This clone was detected a few times. This chain uses TRBV11-3 with TRBJ2-5, with 12 bases identical to TRBD2. From germline, CDR1 is SGHNT and CDR2 YENEEA. The CDR3 length is 14 residues. V lost 6 bases to trimming and J lost 4 bases; unmatched junction nucleotides: 3. Here the CDR3 DNA reads TGTGCCAGCAGTAAGGGACTAGCGGGAGAGACCCAGTACTTC. This gives the protein CASSKGLAGETQYF.

The chain recombines TRBV5-1 with TRBJ2-5; TRBD2 matches at 8 bases. Per the germline V gene, CDR1 is SGHRS and CDR2 is YFSETQ. V dropped 1 base and J dropped 4; count of bases not matched to a gene: 0. CDR3 length: 13 residues. CDR3 region: CASSLSGRETQYF. The CDR3 nucleotides read TGCGCCAGCAGCTTGAGCGGGAGAGAGACCCAGTACTTC.

The rearrangement joins TRBV4-1 to TRBJ2-2, with 8 bases fitting TRBD1. The germline CDR1 and CDR2 sequences are MGHRA and YSYEKL. V shed 5 bases, J shed 6 bases, and the junction held 8 bases outside the gene matches. The CDR3 has 15 amino acids. The CDR3 spells CASSTWTGRAGELFF. As DNA, the CDR3 is TGCGCCAGCAGCACTTGGACAGGGCGGGCCGGGGAGCTGTTTTTT.

The chain has TRBV6-5 and TRBJ2-1, with D maybe TRBD1 (6 bases). This CDR3 contains 15 residues. From germline, CDR1 is MNHEY and CDR2 SVGAGI. Trimming took 2 bases from V and 0 from J, leaving 8 bases between them. In DNA form, the CDR3 reads TGTGCCAGCAGTTACGGGGACACCTCCTACAATGAGCAGTTCTTC. It specifies CASSYGDTSYNEQFF.

The CDR3 is CASSPGWTGVYEQYF. In nucleotides, the CDR3 is TGTGCCAGCAGTCCGGGGTGGACAGGGGTCTACGAGCAGTACTTC. J is TRBJ2-7 and V is TRBV27; TRBD1 agrees at 9 bases. The V gene's germline CDR1 is MNHEY and CDR2 SMNVEV (reference sequence). This CDR3 has 15 residues. V was pared by 5 bases and J by 3 bases, with 8 bases of the junction left unmatched.